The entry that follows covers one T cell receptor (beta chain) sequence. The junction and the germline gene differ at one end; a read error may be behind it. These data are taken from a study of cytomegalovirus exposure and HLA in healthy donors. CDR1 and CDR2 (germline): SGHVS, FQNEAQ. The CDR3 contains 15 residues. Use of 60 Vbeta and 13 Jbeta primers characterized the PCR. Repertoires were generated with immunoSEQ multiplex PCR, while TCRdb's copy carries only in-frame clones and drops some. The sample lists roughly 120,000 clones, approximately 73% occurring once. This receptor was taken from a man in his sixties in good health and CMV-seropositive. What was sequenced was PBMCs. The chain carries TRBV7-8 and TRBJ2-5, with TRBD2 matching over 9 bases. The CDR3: CASSLAGTSIETQYF. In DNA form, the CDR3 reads TGTGCCAGCAGTTTAGCGGGGACTAGCATAGAGACCCAGTACTTC.